This T cell receptor beta chain was captured in a study of blood T cell repertoires in COVID-19. As for the study in general: Acute-phase and convalescent COVID-19 samples originated in the United States, Italy and Spain. The analysed material was cDNA or gDNA that came from T cells, B-cell-depleted T cells, or PBMCs.

V shed 6 bases and J shed 0 bases, with 12 bases lying between them. The CDR3 spans 15 residues. The V gene's germline CDR1 is MNHEY and CDR2 SVGAGI. In the source study's methods: Quantification of nucleated cells was approximated via reference gene primer amplification. TCRdb's table, derived via immunoSEQ multiplex PCR, lists solely in-frame clones and lacks some. The D gene and trimming were derived from the DNA, and the V and J assignments and clone size from that table. The sample has over 200,000 clones; about 83% are singletons. This clone was seen a few times. Sequenced input: peripheral blood. The rearrangement uses TRBV6-5 and TRBJ1-5; D unclear. The clonotype originates from a woman aged 30 to 39 with COVID-19, enrolled during active disease. The CDR3 protein is CASRIREYSNQPQHF. For the CDR3, the DNA is TGTGCCAGCAGAATAAGGGAGTATAGCAATCAGCCCCAGCATTTT.